The 30 T cell receptor beta chains listed next were all sequenced from one sample in a study of breast tumors, draining lymph nodes, adjacent tissues. MiXCR, applied by TCRdb to the multiplex PCR reads, yields one record per CDR3 protein. The profile shows 120,000 or so distinct CDR3 sequences, around 20% of them singletons. Samples came from axillary lymph nodes draining the breast cancer. Sequencing input: axillary lymph node tissue. The receptors originated from a female donor with breast cancer. Some clones in this sample may be carry-over from other donors' samples.

This clonotype came up many times. The rearrangement joins TRBV20-1 to TRBJ2-5; 8 positions agree with TRBD1. V dropped 6 bases and J dropped 4; count of bases not matched to a gene: 10. CDR1 and CDR2 (germline): DFQATT, SNEGSKA (reference sequence). The CDR3 consists of 14 residues. The chain's CDR3 is CSATGTGMGETQYF. The CDR3 DNA reads as TGCAGTGCCACCGGGACAGGAATGGGAGAGACCCAGTACTTC.

This clonotype was picked up many times. This chain joins TRBV19 and TRBJ1-6; TRBD1 might be the D (5 bases). This CDR3 comprises 15 residues. Trimming removed 2 bases at V and 9 bases at J, with 14 bases between. Germline loops: CDR1 LNHDA, CDR2 SQIVND (reference sequence). CDR3 sequence (DNA): TGTGCCAGTAGTATAAAACAGGTTGGAGGTTCACCCCTCCACTTT. Its translation is CASSIKQVGGSPLHF.

In its sample, this clonotype was seen once. The rearrangement joins TRBV3-1 to TRBJ1-1, with D unclear. The CDR3 extends over 14 amino acids. The V end lost 2 bases, the J end lost 1 base, and 8 bases lay between the germline ends. Germline V gene sequence: CDR1 LGHDT, CDR2 YNNKEL (reference sequence). CDR3 region: CASSQRSRNTEAFF. CDR3 DNA: TGTGCCAGCAGCCAACGGTCCAGGAACACTGAAGCTTTCTTT.

At least ten counts were recorded for this clonotype. The genes are TRBV9 and TRBJ2-3; no clear D. CDR1 and CDR2 from the germline V gene are SGDLS and YYNGEE. Trimming removed 0 bases at V and 5 bases at J, with 13 bases between. The CDR3 extends over 15 amino acids. The CDR3: CASSVVPNLGDTQYF. Written as DNA, the CDR3 is TGTGCCAGCAGCGTAGTCCCGAATTTGGGAGATACGCAGTATTTT.

This clonotype has at least ten counts. This chain uses TRBV5-1 with TRBJ2-7, with TRBD1 matching over 8 bases. After removal of 3 bases from V and 4 bases from J, the junction contained 6 bases not matched to a gene. Germline assignment: CDR1 SGHRS and CDR2 YFSETQ. The CDR3 has 14 amino acids. The CDR3 protein is CASSSGTGTYEQYF. The CDR3 DNA sequence: TGCGCCAGCAGCTCCGGGACAGGAACTTACGAGCAGTACTTC.

In its sample, this clonotype was seen many times. V is TRBV20-1 and J is TRBJ2-1; 9 bases line up with TRBD2. CDR1 and CDR2 from the germline V gene are DFQATT and SNEGSKA (reference sequence). CDR3 size: 14 residues. Trimming at V came to 3 bases and at J to 7 bases, leaving 7 bases not matched to a gene. The chain's CDR3 is CSARGAGGLNEQFF. The DNA of the CDR3 is TGCAGTGCTAGGGGCGCGGGGGGGCTGAATGAGCAGTTCTTC.

This clonotype showed up many times. The chain combines TRBV5-1 with TRBJ2-3; 12 bases are a match to TRBD1. The V gene end was trimmed by 7 bases and the J gene end by 4 bases; junction bases not matched to a gene: 7. Germline V lookup: CDR1 SGHRS, CDR2 YFSETQ. The CDR3 is made up of 15 amino acids. For the CDR3, the DNA is TGCGCCAGCGTACCAGGGACAGGGGGCGCAGATACGCAGTATTTT. Residues: CASVPGTGGADTQYF.

V gene TRBV5-1 combines with J gene TRBJ1-1, with TRBD1 identical over 7 bases. Germline V gene lookup returns CDR1 SGHRS and CDR2 YFSETQ. CDR3 length: 15 residues. V shed 7 bases and J 2 bases; nucleotides not matched to a gene: 11. The CDR3 loop is CASAFGDSPNTEAFF. In nucleotides, the CDR3 is TGCGCCAGCGCCTTCGGGGACAGCCCAAACACTGAAGCTTTCTTT.

This clonotype was observed many times. The rearrangement joins TRBV19 to TRBJ2-1; D remains unclear. The ends were cut back, 1 base at V and 1 base at J, with 2 bases in the middle. This CDR3 has 13 amino acids. Germline V gene sequence: CDR1 LNHDA, CDR2 SQIVND (reference sequence). In nucleotides, the CDR3 is TGTGCCAGTAGTATAGGTTCCTACAATGAGCAGTTCTTC. It encodes CASSIGSYNEQFF.

In this sample, this clonotype turned up many times. This chain links TRBV29-1 with TRBJ2-7; no reliable D call. Between the trimmed V and J ends, which lost 4 bases and 1 base, there was a span of 8 bases. CDR1 is SQVTM, CDR2 ANQGSEA, per germline. The CDR3 is made up of 12 amino acids. Written as DNA, the CDR3 is TGCAGCGTTGGCGCAGGTTCCTACGAGCAGTACTTC. As protein: CSVGAGSYEQYF.

In this sample, this clonotype turned up many times. The chain employs TRBV6-6 and TRBJ1-4; D remains ambiguous. CDR1 and CDR2 from the germline V gene are MNHNY and SVGAGI (reference sequence). There are 13 residues in the CDR3. V lost 6 bases, J lost 4 bases, and 9 bases lay in between. The CDR3 region is CASRRERNEKLFF. CDR3 coding DNA: TGTGCCAGCAGAAGGGAGCGTAATGAAAAACTGTTTTTT.

This clonotype was picked up many times. V usage is TRBV29-1 and J usage is TRBJ2-7; D may correspond to TRBD1 or TRBD2 (5 bases each). V was pared by 8 bases and J by 0 bases, with 11 bases between. CDR1 and CDR2 from the germline V gene are SQVTM and ANQGSEA. The CDR3 sequence is 12 residues long. The CDR3 nucleotides are TGCAGCACCCGGGACGGCTCCTACGAGCAGTACTTC. Its protein product is CSTRDGSYEQYF.

This clonotype has a count of ten or more. The chain recombines TRBV24-1 with TRBJ1-6; tentative D call: TRBD1 (5 bases). Germline-derived CDR1 and CDR2 are KGHDR and SFDVKD. This CDR3 has 15 residues. Trimming removed 2 bases from V and 7 bases from J, with 11 bases in between. The CDR3 bases are TGTGCCACCAGTGATTCGGGACTGAAAAATTCACCCCTCCACTTT. It is translated as CATSDSGLKNSPLHF.

This clonotype came up many times. The CDR3 here is CASSQAGTAYEQYF. For the CDR3, the DNA is TGTGCCAGCAGCCAAGCCGGGACTGCCTACGAGCAGTACTTC. The rearrangement uses TRBV7-2 and TRBJ2-7, with D possibly being TRBD2 (6 bases). Germline V gene sequence: CDR1 SGHTA, CDR2 FQGNSA. Trimming left V 5 bases short and J 2 bases short, with 13 bases between. The CDR3 totals 14 residues.

In this sample, this clonotype turned up many times. The chain recombines TRBV20-1 with TRBJ2-1; TRBD1 agrees at 8 bases. Germline lookup yields CDR1 DFQATT and CDR2 SNEGSKA (reference sequence). The CDR3 spans 15 residues. Trimming removed 4 bases from V and 5 bases from J; junction bases left unmatched: 10. DNA for the CDR3: TGCAGTGCTACCGGGACAGGCCAAGTGAACAATGAGCAGTTCTTC. It encodes CSATGTGQVNNEQFF.

This clonotype was found many times. The gene calls are TRBV7-2 and TRBJ2-5; possible D gene TRBD2, 5 bases. Deletions cut 1 base from V and 6 bases from J, with 9 bases between. Germline CDR1 and CDR2: SGHTA and FQGNSA. The CDR3 has 13 amino acids. The CDR3 protein is CASSLGGRQTQYF. CDR3 sequence (DNA): TGTGCCAGCAGCTTAGGAGGGCGGCAGACCCAGTACTTC.

Notes on this clonotype: This may come from a read error, since a much larger clone is one base off. The chain has TRBV20-1 and TRBJ2-3, with unresolved D. CDR3 size: 11 residues. Per germline, CDR1 DFQATT and CDR2 SNEGSKA (reference sequence). V lost 0 bases, J lost 4 bases, and 2 bases lay in between. CDR3 region: CSAREADTQYF. CDR3 coding DNA: TGCAGTGCTAGAGAGGCAGATACGCAGTATTTT.

In this sample, this clonotype turned up many times. CDR3 residues: CSATGGSGANVLTF. Here the CDR3 DNA reads TGCAGTGCTACAGGGGGCTCTGGGGCCAACGTCCTGACTTTC. This rearrangement joins TRBV20-1 to TRBJ2-6; 7 nucleotides line up with TRBD1. This CDR3 has 14 amino acids. The V gene's germline CDR1 is DFQATT and CDR2 SNEGSKA (reference sequence). Unmatched junction bases numbered 0, after V lost 4 bases and J lost 0 bases.

This sequence joins TRBV5-4 and TRBJ2-2; D might be TRBD1 or TRBD2, each matching 5 bases. This CDR3 has 13 amino acids. Germline V gives CDR1 SGHNT, CDR2 YYREEE (reference sequence). The V and J ends lost 0 bases and 16 bases respectively, with 16 bases between them. The CDR3 bases are TGTGCCAGCAGCTTGGTGGACACCGGGGAACGGTTTTTT. This sequence encodes CASSLVDTGERFF.

This clonotype was found many times. The chain joins TRBV2 to TRBJ2-7; D unclear. V dropped 4 bases and J dropped 6 bases, with 10 bases sitting between them. The germline gives CDR1 SNHLY, CDR2 FYNNEI. The CDR3 is 12 residues long. CDR3 in amino acids: CASSALRAEQYF. The CDR3 coding sequence is TGTGCCAGCAGTGCCCTAAGGGCCGAGCAGTACTTC.

In its sample, this clonotype was seen many times. This sequence joins TRBV6-1 and TRBJ2-3, with 9 bases fitting TRBD1. V dropped 7 bases and J dropped 3; count of bases not matched to a gene: 11. Per germline, CDR1 MNHNS and CDR2 SASEGT. This CDR3 comprises 16 residues. CDR3 sequence: CASIQQGARGTDTQYF. The CDR3 coding sequence is TGTGCCAGCATTCAACAGGGGGCTAGGGGAACAGATACGCAGTATTTT.

This clonotype was detected ten times or more. V and J are TRBV7-2 and TRBJ2-3; D gene uncertain. CDR1 and CDR2 from the germline V gene are SGHTA and FQGNSA. V was trimmed by 5 bases and J by 4 bases, leaving 7 bases between them. The CDR3 extends over 12 amino acids. CDR3 sequence (DNA): TGTGCCAGCAGCCCTAATCCAGATACGCAGTATTTT. Encoded protein: CASSPNPDTQYF. Based on the CDR3 plus reference TRBV7-2 and TRBJ2-3, the full variable domain is GAGVSQSPSNKVTEKGKDVELRCDPISGHTALYWYRQSLGQGLEFLIYFQGNSAPDKSGLPSDRFSAERTGGSVSTLTIQRTQQEDSAVYLCASSPNPDTQYFGPGTRLTVL.

A remark on this clonotype: A much bigger clone sits one base away, suggesting this may be a read error. The rearrangement uses TRBV9 and TRBJ1-3; TRBD1 matches at 7 bases. Germline-derived CDR1 and CDR2 are SGDLS and YYNGEE. The CDR3 has 15 residues. The CDR3 protein is CASSAVGTAGNAIYF. The CDR3 region has the DNA TGTGCCAGCAGCGCCGTCGGGACAGCTGGAAACGCCATATATTTT.

The table lists this clonotype with many counts. The chain joins TRBV2 to TRBJ2-7, with 9 bases that match TRBD2. The CDR3 spans 12 residues. Per the germline V gene, CDR1 is SNHLY and CDR2 is FYNNEI. V lost 6 bases to trimming and J lost 4 bases; unmatched junction nucleotides: 1. The CDR3 loop reads CASRLAGYEQYF. The CDR3, as DNA: TGTGCCAGCAGACTAGCGGGTTACGAGCAGTACTTC.

The chain uses TRBV18 and TRBJ2-1, with D unresolved. The CDR3 covers 13 residues. Germline CDR1 and CDR2: KGHSH and LQKENI. The V gene lost 4 bases and the J gene lost 5 bases, with 9 bases spanning the gap. CDR3 residues: CASSLAPHNEQFF. The CDR3 DNA follows: TGTGCCAGCTCACTTGCTCCACACAATGAGCAGTTCTTC.

This clonotype was detected many times. The chain recombines TRBV6-1 with TRBJ2-6; D remains ambiguous. Per germline, CDR1 MNHNS and CDR2 SASEGT. The V gene lost 3 bases and the J gene lost 0 bases, with 6 bases spanning the gap. CDR3 size: 15 residues. The CDR3 here is CASSEMASGANVLTF. CDR3 coding DNA: TGTGCCAGCAGTGAGATGGCCTCTGGGGCCAACGTCCTGACTTTC.

This clonotype was observed at least ten times. The V gene is TRBV20-1, the J gene TRBJ1-2; 8 bases fit TRBD1. J lost 4 bases, V lost 6 bases, and 10 bases had no gene match. Germline assignment: CDR1 DFQATT and CDR2 SNEGSKA (reference sequence). The CDR3 has 14 amino acids. The CDR3 reads CSAPLWQGAYGYTF. In DNA, the CDR3 is TGCAGTGCGCCCTTGTGGCAGGGGGCCTATGGCTACACCTTC.

Note on this clonotype: A read error is possible here, since a much larger clone lies one base away. The V call is TRBV19, the J call TRBJ1-5; D is ambiguous. CDR1 and CDR2 (germline): LNHDA, SQIVND (reference sequence). V was shortened by 3 bases and J by 0 bases, with 15 bases between the two germline ends. The CDR3 has 17 residues. CDR3 bases: TGTGCCAGTAGTATCGGCCAGCTAGTTAATAGCAATCAGCCCCAGCATTTT. It translates to CASSIGQLVNSNQPQHF. Based on the CDR3 plus reference TRBV19 and TRBJ1-5, the full variable domain is DGGITQSPKYLFRKEGQNVTLSCEQNLNHDAMYWYRQDPGQGLRLIYYSQIVNDFQKGDIAEGYSVSREKKESFPLTVTSAQKNPTAFYLCASSIGQLVNSNQPQHFGDGTRLSIL.

As concerns this clonotype: One base away lies a much larger clone, so this may be a sequencing read error. The chain recombines TRBV3-1 with TRBJ2-7; perhaps TRBD1 as D (5 bases). Germline V lookup: CDR1 LGHDT, CDR2 YNNKEL (reference sequence). The V end was cut by 1 base, the J end by 4 bases, with 8 bases between. CDR3 length: 13 residues. CDR3 in amino acids: CASSQAKGYEQYF. The CDR3 DNA sequence: TGTGCCAGCAGCCAAGCTAAGGGGTACGAGCAGTACTTC.

A word on this clonotype: A single base separates this from a much larger clone, so it may be a read error. The rearrangement joins TRBV20-1 to TRBJ1-2; unclear D gene. The CDR3 runs to 12 residues. CDR1 and CDR2 from the germline V gene are DFQATT and SNEGSKA (reference sequence). This chain's CDR3 is CSASPVNYDYTF. CDR3 bases: TGCAGTGCTAGTCCCGTTAACTATGACTACACCTTC.